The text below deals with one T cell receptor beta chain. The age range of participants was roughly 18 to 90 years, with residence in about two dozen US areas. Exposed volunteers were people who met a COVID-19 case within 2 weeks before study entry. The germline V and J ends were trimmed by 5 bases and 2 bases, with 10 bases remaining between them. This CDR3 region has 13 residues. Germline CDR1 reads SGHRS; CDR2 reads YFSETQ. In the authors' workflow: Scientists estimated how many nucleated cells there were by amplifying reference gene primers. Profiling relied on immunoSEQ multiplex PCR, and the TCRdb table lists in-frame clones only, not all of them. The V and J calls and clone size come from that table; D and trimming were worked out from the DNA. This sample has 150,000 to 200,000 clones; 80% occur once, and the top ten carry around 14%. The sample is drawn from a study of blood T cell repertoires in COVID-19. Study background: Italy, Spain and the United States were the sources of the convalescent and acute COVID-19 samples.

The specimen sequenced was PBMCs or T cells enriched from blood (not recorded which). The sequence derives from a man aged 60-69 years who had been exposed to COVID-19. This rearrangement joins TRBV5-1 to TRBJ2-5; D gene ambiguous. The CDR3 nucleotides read TGCGCCAGCAGTCGGATCAGGCAAGAGACCCAGTACTTC. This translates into CASSRIRQETQYF.